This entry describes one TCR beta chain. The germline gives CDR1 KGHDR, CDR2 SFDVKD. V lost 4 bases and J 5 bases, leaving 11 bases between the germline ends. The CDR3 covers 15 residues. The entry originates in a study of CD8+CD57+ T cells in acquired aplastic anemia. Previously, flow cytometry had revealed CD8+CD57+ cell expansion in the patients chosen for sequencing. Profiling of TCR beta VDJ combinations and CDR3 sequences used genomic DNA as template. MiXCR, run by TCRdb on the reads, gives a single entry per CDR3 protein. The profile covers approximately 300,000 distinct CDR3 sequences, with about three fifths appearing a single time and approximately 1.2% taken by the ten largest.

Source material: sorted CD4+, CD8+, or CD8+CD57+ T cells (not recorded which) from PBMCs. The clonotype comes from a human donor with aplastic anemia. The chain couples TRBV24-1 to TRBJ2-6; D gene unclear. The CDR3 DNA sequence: TGTGCCACCAGTGACCCCGGTGGGAGGGCCAACGTCCTGACTTTC. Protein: CATSDPGGRANVLTF.